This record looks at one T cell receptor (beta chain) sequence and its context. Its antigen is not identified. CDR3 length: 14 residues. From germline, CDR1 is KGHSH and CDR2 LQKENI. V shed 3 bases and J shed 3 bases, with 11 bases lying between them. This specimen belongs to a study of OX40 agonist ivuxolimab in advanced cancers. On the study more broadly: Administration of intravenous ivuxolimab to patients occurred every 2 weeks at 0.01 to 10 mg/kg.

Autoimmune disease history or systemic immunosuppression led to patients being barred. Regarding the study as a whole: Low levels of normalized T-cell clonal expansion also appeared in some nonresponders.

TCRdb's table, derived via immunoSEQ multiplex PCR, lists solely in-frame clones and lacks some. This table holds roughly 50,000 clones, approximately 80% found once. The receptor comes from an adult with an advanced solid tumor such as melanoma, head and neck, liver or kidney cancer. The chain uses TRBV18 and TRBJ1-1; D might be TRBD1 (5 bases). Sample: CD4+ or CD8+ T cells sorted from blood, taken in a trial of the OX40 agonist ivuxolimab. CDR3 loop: CASSPAGTDTEAFF. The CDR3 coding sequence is TGTGCCAGCTCACCGGCAGGGACGGACACTGAAGCTTTCTTT.